The entry that follows covers one T cell receptor beta chain sequence. This record comes from a study of blood T cell repertoires in COVID-19. Whole-study context: Sources were T cells, B-cell-depleted T cells, or PBMCs; the material itself was cDNA or gDNA.

Germline-derived CDR1 and CDR2 are MNHEY and SVGEGT. V lost 2 bases to trimming and J lost 7 bases, with 17 bases between them. The CDR3 has 15 amino acids. Data came from immunoSEQ multiplex PCR; TCRdb stores just in-frame clones and leaves some out. The data contain roughly 190,000 clones, 65% to 85% of them singletons. This receptor was taken from a man aged 45 to 65 with active or convalescent COVID-19. Sequenced material: peripheral blood. This chain uses TRBV6-2 or TRBV6-3 with TRBJ1-1; D may be TRBD1 (5 bases). CDR3 sequence: CASSYGTPETGEAFF. CDR3 nucleotides: TGTGCCAGCAGTTACGGGACTCCCGAGACCGGTGAAGCTTTCTTT.